The source of this T cell receptor (beta chain) is a study of blood T cell repertoires in COVID-19. Authors' analysis steps: From reference gene primer amplification, estimates of nucleated cell counts were derived. Libraries were prepared by immunoSEQ multiplex PCR; TCRdb keeps only in-frame clonotypes and omits some of them. The V and J calls and clone size are taken from that table; D and trimming were inferred from the DNA. The table lists some 45,000 clones, about 92% of them singletons, with about 11% in the top ten. The V and J ends lost 0 bases and 0 bases respectively, with 7 bases between them. The CDR3 consists of 15 residues. CDR1 SGHTS and CDR2 YDEGEE come from the germline V gene.

V gene TRBV5-8 combines with J gene TRBJ2-1; no definite D call. What was sequenced was peripheral blood. The source is a human donor in a cohort sampled during active COVID-19. CDR3 amino acids: CASSLGLTSYNEQFF. In DNA, the CDR3 is TGTGCCAGCAGCTTGGGGCTCACCTCCTACAATGAGCAGTTCTTC.